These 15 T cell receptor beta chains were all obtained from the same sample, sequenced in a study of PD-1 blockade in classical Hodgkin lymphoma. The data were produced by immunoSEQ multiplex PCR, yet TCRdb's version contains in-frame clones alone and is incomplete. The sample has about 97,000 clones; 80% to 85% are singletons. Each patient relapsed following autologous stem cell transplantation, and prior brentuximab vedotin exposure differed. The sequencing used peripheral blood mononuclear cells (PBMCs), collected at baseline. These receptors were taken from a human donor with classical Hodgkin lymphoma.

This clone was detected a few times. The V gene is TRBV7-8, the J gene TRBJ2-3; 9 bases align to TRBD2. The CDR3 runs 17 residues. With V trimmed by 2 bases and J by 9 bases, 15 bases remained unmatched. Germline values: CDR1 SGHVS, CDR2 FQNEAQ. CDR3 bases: TGTGCCAGCAGCTTATCAGCGGGAGGAGGAGGGGGATCGACGCAGTATTTT. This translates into CASSLSAGGGGGSTQYF.

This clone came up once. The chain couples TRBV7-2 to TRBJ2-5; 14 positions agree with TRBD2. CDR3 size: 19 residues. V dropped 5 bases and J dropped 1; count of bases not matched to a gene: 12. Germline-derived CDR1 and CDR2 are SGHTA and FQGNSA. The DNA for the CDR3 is TGTGCCAGCAGCACCGGGACTAGCGGGAGTGGTATCTTCCAAGAGACCCAGTACTTC. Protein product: CASSTGTSGSGIFQETQYF.

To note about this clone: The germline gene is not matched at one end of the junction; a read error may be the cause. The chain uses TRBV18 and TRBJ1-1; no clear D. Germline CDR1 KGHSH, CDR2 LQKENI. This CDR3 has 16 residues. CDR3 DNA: TGTGCCAGCTCCCCACTTGGGAGGATCGGCGACACTGAAGCTTTCTTT. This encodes CASSPLGRIGDTEAFF.

CDR3 loop: CASTPWDVGGGNTIYF. The CDR3 region has the DNA TGTGCCAGCACCCCCTGGGATGTCGGGGGTGGAAACACCATATATTTT. The rearrangement uses TRBV19 and TRBJ1-3; the D gene is possibly TRBD1 (5 bases). CDR1 is LNHDA, CDR2 SQIVND, per germline (reference sequence). V was trimmed by 9 bases and J by 3 bases, leaving 21 bases between them. This CDR3 region has 16 residues. The complete variable domain, with remaining parts taken from reference TRBV19 and TRBJ1-3, reads DGGITQSPKYLFRKEGQNVTLSCEQNLNHDAMYWYRQDPGQGLRLIYYSQIVNDFQKGDIAEGYSVSREKKESFPLTVTSAQKNPTAFYLCASTPWDVGGGNTIYFGEGSWLTVV.

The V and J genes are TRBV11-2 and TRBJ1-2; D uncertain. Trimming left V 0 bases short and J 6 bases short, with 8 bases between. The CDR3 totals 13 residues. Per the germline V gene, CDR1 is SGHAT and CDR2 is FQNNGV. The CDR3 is CASSLDRTDGYTF. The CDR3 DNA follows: TGTGCCAGCAGCTTAGATCGGACGGATGGCTACACCTTC.

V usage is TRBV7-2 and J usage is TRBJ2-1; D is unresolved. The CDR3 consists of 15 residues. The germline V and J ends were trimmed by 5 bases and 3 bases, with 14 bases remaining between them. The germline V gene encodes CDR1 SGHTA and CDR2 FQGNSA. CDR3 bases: TGTGCCAGCAGCGGATCTAGTGGCCTCTACAATGAGCAGTTCTTC. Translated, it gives CASSGSSGLYNEQFF.

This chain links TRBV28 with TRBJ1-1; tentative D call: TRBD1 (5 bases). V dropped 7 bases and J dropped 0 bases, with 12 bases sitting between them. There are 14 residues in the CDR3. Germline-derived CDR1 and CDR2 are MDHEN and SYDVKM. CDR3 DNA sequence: TGTGCCAGCACCGCAGGGAGAGTGAACACTGAAGCTTTCTTT. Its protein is CASTAGRVNTEAFF.

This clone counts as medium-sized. Written as DNA, the CDR3 is TGTGCCAGCTCATTCGGCTCTCTGGGGACTGGATTATACAATGAGCAGTTCTTC. Residues: CASSFGSLGTGLYNEQFF. This chain connects TRBV18 to TRBJ2-1; perhaps TRBD2 as D (6 bases). There are 18 residues in the CDR3. Germline lookup yields CDR1 KGHSH and CDR2 LQKENI. The V gene lost 5 bases and the J gene lost 4 bases, with 24 bases spanning the gap.

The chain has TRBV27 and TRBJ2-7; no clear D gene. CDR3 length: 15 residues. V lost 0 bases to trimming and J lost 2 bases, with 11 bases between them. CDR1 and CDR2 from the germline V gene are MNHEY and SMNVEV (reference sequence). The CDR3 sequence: CASSLSILGTYEQYF. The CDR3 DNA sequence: TGTGCCAGCAGTTTATCGATCCTAGGCACCTACGAGCAGTACTTC.

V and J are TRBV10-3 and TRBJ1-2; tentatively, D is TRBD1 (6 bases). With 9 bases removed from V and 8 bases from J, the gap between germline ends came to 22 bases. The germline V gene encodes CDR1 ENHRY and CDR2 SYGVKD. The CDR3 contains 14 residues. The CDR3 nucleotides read TGTGCCATAAATAGGGGTGTGGACAGATACGGCTACACCTTC. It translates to CAINRGVDRYGYTF.

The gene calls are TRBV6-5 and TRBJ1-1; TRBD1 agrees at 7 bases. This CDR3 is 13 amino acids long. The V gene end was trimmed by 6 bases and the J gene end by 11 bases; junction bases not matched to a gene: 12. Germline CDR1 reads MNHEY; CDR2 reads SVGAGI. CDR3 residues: CASRSRGEEGAFF. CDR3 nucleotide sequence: TGTGCCAGCAGGTCCAGGGGGGAGGAGGGTGCTTTCTTT.

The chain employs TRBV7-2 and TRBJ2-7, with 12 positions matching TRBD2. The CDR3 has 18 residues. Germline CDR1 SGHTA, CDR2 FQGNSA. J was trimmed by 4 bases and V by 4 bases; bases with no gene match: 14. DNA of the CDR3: TGTGCCAGCAGCTCGAGGGTGTCGACTAGCGGGAGTGGTTACGAGCAGTACTTC. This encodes CASSSRVSTSGSGYEQYF.

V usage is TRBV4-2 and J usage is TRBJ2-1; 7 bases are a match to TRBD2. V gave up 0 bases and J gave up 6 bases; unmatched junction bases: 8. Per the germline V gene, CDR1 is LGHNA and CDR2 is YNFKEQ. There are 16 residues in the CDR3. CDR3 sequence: CASSQEGGLWVNEQFF. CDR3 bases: TGTGCCAGCAGCCAAGAGGGGGGACTATGGGTCAATGAGCAGTTCTTC.

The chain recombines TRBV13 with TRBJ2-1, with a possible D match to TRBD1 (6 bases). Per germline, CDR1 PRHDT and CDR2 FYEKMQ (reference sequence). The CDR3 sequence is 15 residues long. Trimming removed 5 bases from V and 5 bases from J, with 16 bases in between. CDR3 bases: TGTGCCAGCAGCACTACCGGGACAAGGAACAATGAGCAGTTCTTC. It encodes CASSTTGTRNNEQFF.

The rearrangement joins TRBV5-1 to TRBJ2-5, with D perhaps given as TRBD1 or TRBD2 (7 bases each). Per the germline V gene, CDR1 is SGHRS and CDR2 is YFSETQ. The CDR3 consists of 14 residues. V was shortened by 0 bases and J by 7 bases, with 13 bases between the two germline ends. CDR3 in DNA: TGCGCCAGCAGCTTGGCCGACAGGGAGGGGACCCAGTACTTC. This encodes CASSLADREGTQYF.